One and the same sample provided the 19 T cell receptor beta chains below, sequenced in a study of blood T cell repertoires in COVID-19. Clones were read by immunoSEQ multiplex PCR, and TCRdb kept only the in-frame ones, dropping some. The profile shows nearly 350,000 clones, 87% of them singletons. The sample consisted of peripheral blood. The receptor set was obtained from a woman in her 50s with COVID-19, enrolled during active disease.

The V and J genes are TRBV7-2 and TRBJ2-7, with D possibly matching TRBD2 (6 bases). The CDR3 is 14 amino acids. Germline lookup yields CDR1 SGHTA and CDR2 FQGNSA. The V end lost 1 base, the J end lost 3 bases, and 10 bases lay between the germline ends. Written as DNA, the CDR3 is TGTGCCAGCAGCTTAGTAGCGGATCTCTACGAGCAGTACTTC. Translated, it gives CASSLVADLYEQYF.

The gene calls are TRBV5-1 and TRBJ2-1; 8 bases agree with TRBD2. Trimming removed 0 bases from V and 5 bases from J; junction bases left unmatched: 1. Germline loops: CDR1 SGHRS, CDR2 YFSETQ. CDR3 length equals 14 residues. This chain's CDR3 is CASSLGTSNNEQFF. CDR3 nucleotide sequence: TGCGCCAGCAGCTTGGGGACTAGCAACAATGAGCAGTTCTTC. Full variable domain (missing parts from reference TRBV5-1 and TRBJ2-1): KAGVTQTPRYLIKTRGQQVTLSCSPISGHRSVSWYQQTPGQGLQFLFEYFSETQRNKGNFPGRFSGRQFSNSRSEMNVSTLELGDSALYLCASSLGTSNNEQFFGPGTRLTVL.

This clone is a singleton in its sample. J is TRBJ2-3 and V is TRBV30; 10 bases fit TRBD2. CDR1 and CDR2 from the germline V gene are GTSNPN and SVGIG (reference sequence). The CDR3 spans 15 residues. After removal of 2 bases from V and 8 bases from J, the junction contained 10 bases not matched to a gene. CDR3 nucleotide sequence: TGTGCCTGGAGTCAACAAGCGGGAGGGCTGGGTACGCAGTATTTT. It is translated as CAWSQQAGGLGTQYF.

The V call is TRBV7-3, the J call TRBJ2-2; no firm D call. Germline CDR1 SGHTA, CDR2 FQGTGA. With 1 base removed from V and 1 base from J, the gap between germline ends came to 4 bases. The CDR3 spans 14 residues. The CDR3: CASSLILNTGELFF. The CDR3 region has the DNA TGTGCCAGCAGCTTAATTCTGAACACCGGGGAGCTGTTTTTT. The variable domain in full, with the rest retrieved from reference TRBV7-3 and TRBJ2-2, is GAGVSQTPSNKVTEKGKYVELRCDPISGHTALYWYRQSLGQGPEFLIYFQGTGAADDSGLPNDRFFAVRPEGSVSTLKIQRTERGDSAVYLCASSLILNTGELFFGEGSRLTVL.

The rearrangement uses TRBV4-2 and TRBJ2-2; D is perhaps TRBD2 (5 bases). CDR1 LGHNA and CDR2 YNFKEQ come from the germline V gene. The CDR3 runs 15 residues. Trimming took off 6 bases at V and 3 bases at J, with 14 bases between the two ends. This chain's CDR3 is CASSVGIIDTGELFF. CDR3 bases: TGTGCCAGCAGTGTCGGGATTATCGACACCGGGGAGCTGTTTTTT.

The CDR3 bases are TGCGCCAGCAGTGTAGCACTAGCGGACGGTGGTGAGCAGTTCTTC. It codes for CASSVALADGGEQFF. This chain uses TRBV10-2 with TRBJ2-1, with 8 bases fitting TRBD2. Germline-derived CDR1 and CDR2 are WSHSY and SAAADI. The CDR3 extends over 15 amino acids. V gave up 4 bases and J gave up 9 bases; unmatched junction bases: 11.

V usage is TRBV6-5 and J usage is TRBJ1-2; the D is unclear. CDR1 and CDR2 from the germline V gene are MNHEY and SVGAGI. This CDR3 has 13 amino acids. The germline V and J ends were trimmed by 2 bases and 5 bases, with 9 bases remaining between them. The CDR3 is CASSYGEGYGYTF. The CDR3 nucleotides read TGTGCCAGCAGTTACGGGGAGGGATATGGCTACACCTTC.

The gene calls are TRBV18 and TRBJ1-1; D uncertain. The CDR3 contains 13 residues. Looked up from germline, CDR1 is KGHSH and CDR2 is LQKENI. Deletions cut 4 bases from V and 6 bases from J, with 12 bases between. The CDR3 here is CASSLPGIPEAFF. The CDR3 DNA follows: TGTGCCAGCTCACTGCCGGGGATCCCTGAAGCTTTCTTT.

With regard to this clone: At one end, the junction sequence differs from germline, possibly due to a read error. CDR3 loop: CASSDGTSFPFF. The CDR3, as DNA: TGCGCCAGCAGTGACGGGACTAGTTTTCCCTTTTTC. This chain uses TRBV10-2 with TRBJ2-7; 8 nucleotides agree with TRBD2. This CDR3 contains 12 residues. In germline, CDR1 is WSHSY, CDR2 SAAADI.

The DNA for the CDR3 is TGCGCCAGCACCCCTGGGGACGGGAGGAACGGGCGACAACTTACGCAGTATTTT. Translation: CASTPGDGRNGRQLTQYF. The rearrangement links TRBV5-1 to TRBJ2-3, with 7 bases identical to TRBD2. CDR1 is SGHRS, CDR2 YFSETQ, per germline. The CDR3 is 18 amino acids. V was clipped by 6 bases and J by 8 bases; unmatched bases: 24. Using reference TRBV5-1 and TRBJ2-3 for the parts outside the CDR3, the full variable domain is KAGVTQTPRYLIKTRGQQVTLSCSPISGHRSVSWYQQTPGQGLQFLFEYFSETQRNKGNFPGRFSGRQFSNSRSEMNVSTLELGDSALYLCASTPGDGRNGRQLTQYFGPGTRLTVL.

This chain connects TRBV7-3 to TRBJ2-1; TRBD1 matches at 10 bases. The V gene end was trimmed by 1 base and the J gene end by 8 bases; junction bases not matched to a gene: 5. The germline CDR1 and CDR2 sequences are SGHTA and FQGTGA. The CDR3 runs 15 residues. CDR3: CASSLMGDRGDEQFF. The CDR3 DNA follows: TGTGCCAGCAGCTTAATGGGGGACAGGGGCGATGAGCAGTTCTTC.

A single count supports this clone. The J gene is TRBJ2-7, the V gene TRBV3-1 (or the pseudogene TRBV3-2); TRBD2 aligns across 9 bases. After removal of 4 bases from V and 7 bases from J, the junction contained 8 bases not matched to a gene. Germline loops: CDR1 LGHDT, CDR2 YNNKEL (reference sequence). This CDR3 contains 14 residues. The CDR3, as DNA: TGTGCCAGCAGCCGGGCGGGAGGGCCGGGGGAGCAGTACTTC. This gives the protein CASSRAGGPGEQYF.

This clone was observed a handful of times. The rearrangement uses TRBV27 and TRBJ1-3, with D perhaps matching TRBD1 (6 bases). The ends were cut back, 6 bases at V and 1 base at J, with 16 bases in the middle. The V gene's germline CDR1 is MNHEY and CDR2 SMNVEV (reference sequence). This CDR3 is 16 amino acids long. The CDR3 sequence: CASRRGGEASGNTIYF. The CDR3 DNA follows: TGTGCCAGCAGAAGGGGGGGGGAAGCTTCTGGAAACACCATATATTTT.

The gene calls are TRBV10-3 and TRBJ2-1, with 13 bases matching TRBD2. The J segment lost 7 bases and the V segment lost 10 bases, leaving 19 bases of the junction unmatched. Germline assignment: CDR1 ENHRY and CDR2 SYGVKD. The CDR3 spans 18 residues. CDR3 in DNA: TGTGCCACCCAGGGTTCGGGAAGGACTAGCGGGAGTAGTAATGAGCAGTTCTTC. This gives the protein CATQGSGRTSGSSNEQFF.

V and J are TRBV10-1 and TRBJ2-1; TRBD2 matches 7 bases. V was clipped by 2 bases and J by 0 bases; unmatched bases: 4. This CDR3 is 16 amino acids long. Germline-derived CDR1 and CDR2 are WNHNN and SYGVQD (reference sequence). The CDR3 sequence: CASSEGGGSSYNEQFF. CDR3 nucleotides: TGCGCCAGCAGTGAGGGGGGGGGAAGCTCCTACAATGAGCAGTTCTTC.

The chain uses TRBV18 and TRBJ2-2; no firm D call. This CDR3 comprises 13 residues. CDR1 and CDR2 (germline): KGHSH, LQKENI. Trimming shortened V by 7 bases and J by 3 bases, and 9 bases separated the two germline ends. CDR3 DNA sequence: TGTGCCAGCTGCCTTTCGGACACCGGGGAGCTGTTTTTT. As protein: CASCLSDTGELFF. Full variable domain (missing parts from reference TRBV18 and TRBJ2-2): NAGVMQNPRHLVRRRGQEARLRCSPMKGHSHVYWYRQLPEEGLKFMVYLQKENIIDESGMPKERFSAEFPKEGPSILRIQQVVRGDSAAYFCASCLSDTGELFFGEGSRLTVL.

The chain couples TRBV24-1 to TRBJ2-2; TRBD2 matches at 13 bases. Losses at the gene ends were 6 bases for V and 3 bases for J; bases not matched to a gene: 6. This CDR3 has 17 residues. Looked up from germline, CDR1 is KGHDR and CDR2 is SFDVKD. CDR3 in DNA: TGTGCCACCAGTATGACTAGCGGGAGGCCGGACACCGGGGAGCTGTTTTTT. This sequence encodes CATSMTSGRPDTGELFF.

This chain connects TRBV7-3 to TRBJ1-2; 7 positions agree with TRBD1. After removal of 5 bases from V and 0 bases from J, the junction contained 3 bases not matched to a gene. The germline V gene has CDR1 SGHTA and CDR2 FQGTGA. The CDR3 runs to 14 residues. The CDR3 protein is CASSGTVTNYGYTF. CDR3 DNA sequence: TGTGCCAGCAGCGGGACAGTTACTAACTATGGCTACACCTTC.

The gene calls are TRBV20-1 and TRBJ2-1; weak D call: TRBD1 (5 bases). V was shortened by 0 bases and J by 12 bases, with 9 bases between the two germline ends. CDR3 length equals 11 residues. The V gene's germline CDR1 is DFQATT and CDR2 SNEGSKA (reference sequence). The CDR3 coding sequence is TGCAGTGCTAGAGACAGGGAAGGGCAGTTCTTC. Encoded protein: CSARDREGQFF.